The sequence of this T cell receptor (beta chain) was determined in a study of T-cell memory formation after mild COVID-19. Germline-derived CDR1 and CDR2 are DFQATT and SNEGSKA (reference sequence). CDR3 length: 14 residues. V lost 1 base, J lost 0 bases, and 9 bases lay in between. Study-wide results and caveats: The study found contracting CD4+ clones mainly in CM and EM and contracting CD8+ clones in EMRA. Clones shrinking between day 15 and 85 showed a balanced CD4/CD8 split, and those that grew later tilted toward CD4+.

With respect to this clonotype: Its specificity is not known.

Each CDR3 protein is one row after TCRdb ran MiXCR on the 5' RACE reads. The sample includes about 110,000 distinct CDR3 sequences, 15% to 20% of them seen just once. Sample: PBMCs or a T cell subset sorted from them (not recorded which). This clonotype was obtained from a man in his late teens or twenties who had mild COVID-19 (a few samples of this study predate the infection). Cell type and time point are not known. This chain links TRBV20-1 with TRBJ1-1; D is ambiguous. CDR3 DNA: TGCAGTGCTAGAGTTGGTGAGGTGAACACTGAAGCTTTCTTT. Protein: CSARVGEVNTEAFF.